Below are 14 T cell receptor beta chains sequenced from a single sample in a study of cytomegalovirus exposure and HLA in healthy donors. PCR used 60 Vbeta primers and 13 Jbeta primers. Produced via immunoSEQ multiplex PCR; TCRdb's table is partial and in-frame only. The sample contains about 180,000 clones, 84% of which appear only once. The sequencing input was PBMCs. These receptors were obtained from a girl under 10 years old in good health and CMV-seropositive.

This clone showed up just once. The V call is TRBV28, the J call TRBJ2-7, with D tentatively TRBD1 (5 bases). This CDR3 has 13 residues. V was pared by 5 bases and J by 1 base, with 9 bases between. Germline lookup yields CDR1 MDHEN and CDR2 SYDVKM. CDR3 sequence: CASSPPGSYEQYF. The DNA for the CDR3 is TGTGCCAGCAGTCCGCCAGGGTCCTACGAGCAGTACTTC.

The J gene is TRBJ1-2, the V gene TRBV28; a possible D gene is TRBD1 (5 bases). The V end lost 5 bases, the J end lost 2 bases, and 15 bases lay between the germline ends. Germline assignment: CDR1 MDHEN and CDR2 SYDVKM. This CDR3 has 15 amino acids. CDR3 in amino acids: CASSPLDWGNYGYTF. The CDR3 DNA sequence: TGTGCCAGCAGTCCCCTCGACTGGGGCAACTATGGCTACACCTTC.

The V call is TRBV18, the J call TRBJ2-7; no clear D. Deletions cut 3 bases from V and 3 bases from J, with 9 bases between. CDR1 is KGHSH and CDR2 is LQKENI in the germline V gene. The CDR3 is made up of 13 amino acids. CDR3 coding DNA: TGTGCCAGCTCACCTGGGCAGTTCTACGAGCAGTACTTC. Its protein product is CASSPGQFYEQYF.

The chain is built from TRBV5-1 and TRBJ2-1; TRBD2 aligns across 8 bases. The V gene end was trimmed by 4 bases and the J gene end by 7 bases; junction bases not matched to a gene: 10. In germline, CDR1 is SGHRS, CDR2 YFSETQ. The CDR3 runs 15 residues. This chain's CDR3 is CASSHIAGSENEQFF. The CDR3 nucleotides read TGCGCCAGCAGCCATATAGCGGGAAGCGAGAATGAGCAGTTCTTC.

V usage is TRBV30 and J usage is TRBJ2-7, with TRBD2 matching over 7 bases. The CDR3 is 13 amino acids. CDR1 is GTSNPN and CDR2 is SVGIG in the germline V gene (reference sequence). Trimming at V came to 5 bases and at J to 2 bases, leaving 6 bases not matched to a gene. The chain's CDR3 is CAWWPGGTYEQYF. CDR3 in DNA: TGTGCCTGGTGGCCGGGGGGAACCTACGAGCAGTACTTC.

The chain couples TRBV28 to TRBJ2-7; TRBD1 matches at 11 bases. The length of the CDR3 is 16 residues. The ends lost 3 bases at V and 3 bases at J; junction bases unmatched: 7. Looked up from germline, CDR1 is MDHEN and CDR2 is SYDVKM. CDR3 in amino acids: CASSFSMGQGDYEQYF. The CDR3 DNA follows: TGTGCCAGCAGTTTTAGTATGGGACAGGGGGACTACGAGCAGTACTTC. Filled out from reference TRBV28 and TRBJ2-7, the complete variable domain reads DVKVTQSSRYLVKRTGEKVFLECVQDMDHENMFWYRQDPGLGLRLIYFSYDVKMKEKGDIPEGYSVSREKKERFSLILESASTNQTSMYLCASSFSMGQGDYEQYFGPGTRLTVT.

This clone was detected only once. The rearrangement joins TRBV5-1 to TRBJ1-3, with D unclear. Germline lookup yields CDR1 SGHRS and CDR2 YFSETQ. Trimming pared 3 bases from V and 0 bases from J, leaving 10 bases between. The CDR3 runs 15 residues. CDR3 in amino acids: CASSSTGSSGNTIYF. The CDR3 DNA follows: TGCGCCAGCAGCTCTACCGGGTCCTCTGGAAACACCATATATTTT.

The rearrangement joins TRBV7-9 to TRBJ1-4; D perhaps matches TRBD1 (5 bases). The CDR3 has 15 amino acids. Trimming shortened V by 5 bases and J by 4 bases, and 14 bases separated the two germline ends. Germline V gene sequence: CDR1 SEHNR, CDR2 FQNEAQ (reference sequence). CDR3 coding DNA: TGTGCCAGCAGCGGAGCAGGGTTCATTAATGAAAAACTGTTTTTT. It translates to CASSGAGFINEKLFF.

The chain carries TRBV6-5 and TRBJ2-1; D perhaps matches TRBD2 (6 bases). There are 13 residues in the CDR3. Germline assignment: CDR1 MNHEY and CDR2 SVGAGI. Trimming cost V 8 bases and J 8 bases, with 16 bases left between them. The CDR3 spells CASRRVLGDEQFF. The CDR3 nucleotides are TGTGCCAGCCGGAGGGTCCTCGGCGATGAGCAGTTCTTC.

The V call is TRBV5-1, the J call TRBJ2-3, with D tentatively TRBD2 (5 bases). Trimming pared 5 bases from V and 3 bases from J, leaving 16 bases between. Germline-derived CDR1 and CDR2 are SGHRS and YFSETQ. The CDR3 length is 15 residues. As DNA, the CDR3 is TGCGCCAGCAGGGCTCCAGGATGGGAGACAGATACGCAGTATTTT. This translates into CASRAPGWETDTQYF.

The chain is built from TRBV11-1 and TRBJ2-3; maybe TRBD2 (7 bases). The V gene's germline CDR1 is SGHAT and CDR2 FQDESV (reference sequence). Trimming removed 3 bases from V and 0 bases from J, with 13 bases in between. The CDR3 covers 16 residues. In DNA, the CDR3 is TGTGCCAGCAGCTTCGGCGGGGGCTCTAGCACAGATACGCAGTATTTT. Translation: CASSFGGGSSTDTQYF.

The chain has TRBV7-8 and TRBJ2-7; 15 bases map to TRBD2. CDR3 length: 18 residues. V lost 5 bases to trimming and J lost 3 bases; unmatched junction nucleotides: 11. CDR1 and CDR2 from the germline V gene are SGHVS and FQNEAQ. The CDR3 loop is CASSPTGLAGGSGYEQYF. Written as DNA, the CDR3 is TGTGCCAGCAGCCCGACCGGACTAGCGGGAGGGTCGGGCTACGAGCAGTACTTC.

This rearrangement joins TRBV6-6 to TRBJ2-6; TRBD1 aligns across 9 bases. The junction had 5 bases not matched to a gene; V was cut back by 8 bases and J by 0 bases. Germline V CDR1 and CDR2: MNHNY, SVGAGI (reference sequence). The CDR3 runs to 16 residues. The CDR3 bases are TGTGCCAGCGGGACAGGGACCCACTCTGGGGCCAACGTCCTGACTTTC. Amino acid sequence: CASGTGTHSGANVLTF.

J is TRBJ2-5 and V is TRBV5-6; no definite D call. Germline V gene data show CDR1 as SGHDT and CDR2 as YYEEEE. Trimming stripped 1 base from V and 4 bases from J, with 5 bases between. The CDR3 consists of 12 residues. CDR3 region: CASSLFRETQYF. In DNA form, the CDR3 reads TGTGCCAGCAGCTTGTTTCGAGAGACCCAGTACTTC.